This section outlines one T cell receptor (beta chain) sequence together with its context. Method: immunoSEQ multiplex PCR; TCRdb's copy keeps in-frame clones and lacks some. The sample has 45,000 or so clones; 82% are singletons. This sample is drawn from a study of PD-L1 blockade in urothelial cancer. About the study: Atezolizumab therapy began for patients in 2014, dosed at 1,200 mg intravenously every 3 weeks. Peripheral blood specimens exhibited a median yield of approximately 150,000 T cells.

Germline V CDR1 and CDR2: SNHLY, FYNNEI. This CDR3 comprises 15 residues. V lost 2 bases and J lost 8, with 16 bases in between. Indicated time point: pretreatment peripheral blood. The genes are TRBV2 and TRBJ2-1; no clear D. This clonotype originated in a man aged 50 to 59 with urothelial cancer. Here the sequenced sample was PBMCs, taken around atezolizumab (anti-PD-L1) treatment. CDR3 loop: CASSESEVRLDEQFF. CDR3 bases: TGTGCCAGCAGTGAATCCGAGGTAAGGTTGGATGAGCAGTTCTTC.